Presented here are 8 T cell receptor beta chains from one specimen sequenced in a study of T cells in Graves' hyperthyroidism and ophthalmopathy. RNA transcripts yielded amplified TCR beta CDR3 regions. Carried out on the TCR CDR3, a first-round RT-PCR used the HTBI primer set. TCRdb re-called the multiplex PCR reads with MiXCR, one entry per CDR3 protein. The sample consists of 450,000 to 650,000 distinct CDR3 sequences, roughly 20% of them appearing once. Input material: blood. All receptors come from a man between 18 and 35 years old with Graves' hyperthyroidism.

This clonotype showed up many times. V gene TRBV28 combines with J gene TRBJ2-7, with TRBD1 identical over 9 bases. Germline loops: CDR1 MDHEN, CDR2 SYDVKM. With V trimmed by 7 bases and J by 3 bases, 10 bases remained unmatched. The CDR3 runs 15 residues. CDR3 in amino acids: CASTAGGTGHYEQYF. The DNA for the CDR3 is TGTGCCAGCACCGCGGGCGGGACAGGGCACTACGAGCAGTACTTC. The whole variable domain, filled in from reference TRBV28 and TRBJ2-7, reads DVKVTQSSRYLVKRTGEKVFLECVQDMDHENMFWYRQDPGLGLRLIYFSYDVKMKEKGDIPEGYSVSREKKERFSLILESASTNQTSMYLCASTAGGTGHYEQYFGPGTRLTVT.

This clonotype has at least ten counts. The CDR3 loop is CASSEDHWLKNIQYF. CDR3 DNA: TGTGCCAGCAGTGAAGATCACTGGCTCAAAAACATTCAGTACTTC. The V and J genes are TRBV6-1 and TRBJ2-4, with D hard to call. The CDR3 has 15 amino acids. V shed 1 base and J shed 3 bases, with 10 bases lying between them. The germline V gene encodes CDR1 MNHNS and CDR2 SASEGT.

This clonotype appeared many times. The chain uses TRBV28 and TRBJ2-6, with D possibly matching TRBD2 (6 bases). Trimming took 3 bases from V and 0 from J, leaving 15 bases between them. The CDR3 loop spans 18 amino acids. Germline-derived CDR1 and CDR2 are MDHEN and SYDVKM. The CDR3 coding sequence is TGTGCCAGCAGTTTTAGACTGGGAGCGGGCTCTGGGGCCAACGTCCTGACTTTC. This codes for CASSFRLGAGSGANVLTF.

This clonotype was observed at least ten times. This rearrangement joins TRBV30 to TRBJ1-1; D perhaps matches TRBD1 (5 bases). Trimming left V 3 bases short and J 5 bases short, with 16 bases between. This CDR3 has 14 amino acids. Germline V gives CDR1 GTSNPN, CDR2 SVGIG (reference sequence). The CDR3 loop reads CAWRETRGETEAFF. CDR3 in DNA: TGTGCCTGGAGGGAAACACGAGGGGAGACTGAAGCTTTCTTT.

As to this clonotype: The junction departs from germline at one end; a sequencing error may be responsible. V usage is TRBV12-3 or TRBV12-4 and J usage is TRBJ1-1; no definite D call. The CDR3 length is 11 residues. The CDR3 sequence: CASVLNTEAFF. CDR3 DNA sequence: TGTGCCAGCGTTTTAAACACTGAGGCTTTCTTT.

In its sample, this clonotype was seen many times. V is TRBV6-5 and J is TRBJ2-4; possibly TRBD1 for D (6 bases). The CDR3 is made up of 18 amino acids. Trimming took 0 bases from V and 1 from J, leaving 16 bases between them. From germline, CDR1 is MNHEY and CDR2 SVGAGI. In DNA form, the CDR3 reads TGTGCCAGCAGTTACTCCGGGACACTCAATGGGGCCAAAAACATTCAGTACTTC. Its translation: CASSYSGTLNGAKNIQYF.

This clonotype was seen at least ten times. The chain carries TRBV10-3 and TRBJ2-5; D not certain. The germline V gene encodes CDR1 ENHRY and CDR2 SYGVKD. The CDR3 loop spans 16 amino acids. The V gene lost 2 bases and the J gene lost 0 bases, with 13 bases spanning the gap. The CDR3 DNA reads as TGTGCCATCAGTGAGATCGCGGATCCGTACCAAGAGACCCAGTACTTC. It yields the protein CAISEIADPYQETQYF.

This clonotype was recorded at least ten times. CDR3 nucleotide sequence: TGTGCCAGCAGCTTAGCCTTTGGGACGGCTGTGGGGGACACTGAAGCTTTCTTT. Its protein is CASSLAFGTAVGDTEAFF. The V and J genes are TRBV7-2 and TRBJ1-1; D might be TRBD1 (5 bases). V lost 0 bases and J 3 bases, leaving 20 bases between the germline ends. The V gene's germline CDR1 is SGHTA and CDR2 FQGNSA. The CDR3 runs to 18 residues.